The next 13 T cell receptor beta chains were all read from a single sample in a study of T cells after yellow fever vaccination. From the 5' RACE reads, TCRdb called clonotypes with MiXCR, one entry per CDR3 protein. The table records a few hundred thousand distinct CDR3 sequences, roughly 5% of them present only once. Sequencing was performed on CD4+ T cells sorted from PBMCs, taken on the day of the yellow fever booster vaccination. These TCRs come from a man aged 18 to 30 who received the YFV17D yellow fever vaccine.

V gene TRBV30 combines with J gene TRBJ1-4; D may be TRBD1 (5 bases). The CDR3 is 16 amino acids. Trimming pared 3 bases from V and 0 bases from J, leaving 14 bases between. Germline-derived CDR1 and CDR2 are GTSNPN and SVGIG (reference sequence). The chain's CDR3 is CAWSGSWGATNEKLFF. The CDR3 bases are TGTGCCTGGAGCGGTAGCTGGGGCGCAACTAATGAAAAACTGTTTTTT.

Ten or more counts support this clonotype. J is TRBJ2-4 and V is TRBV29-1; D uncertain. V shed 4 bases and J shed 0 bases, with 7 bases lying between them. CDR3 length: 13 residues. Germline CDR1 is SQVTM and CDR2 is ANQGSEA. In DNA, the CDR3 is TGCAGCGTTGGAGCCAGAGCCAAAAACATTCAGTACTTC. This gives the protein CSVGARAKNIQYF.

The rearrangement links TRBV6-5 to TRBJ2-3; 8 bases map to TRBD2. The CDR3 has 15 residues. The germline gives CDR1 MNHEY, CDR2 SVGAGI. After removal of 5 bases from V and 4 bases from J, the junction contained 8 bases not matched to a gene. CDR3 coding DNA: TGTGCCAGCAGTAACCCGGGGGGGCCGGCAGATACGCAGTATTTT. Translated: CASSNPGGPADTQYF.

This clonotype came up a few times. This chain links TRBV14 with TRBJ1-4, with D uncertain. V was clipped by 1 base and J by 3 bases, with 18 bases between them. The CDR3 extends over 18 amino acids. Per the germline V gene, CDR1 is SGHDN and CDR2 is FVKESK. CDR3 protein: CASSQGVGKGMANEKLFF. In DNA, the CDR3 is TGTGCCAGCAGCCAAGGAGTTGGCAAGGGAATGGCTAATGAAAAACTGTTTTTT.

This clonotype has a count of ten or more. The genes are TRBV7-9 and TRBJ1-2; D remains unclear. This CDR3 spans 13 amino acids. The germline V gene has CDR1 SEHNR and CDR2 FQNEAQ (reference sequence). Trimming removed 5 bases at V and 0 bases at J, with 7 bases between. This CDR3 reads CASSRLPNYGYTF. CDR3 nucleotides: TGTGCCAGCAGCCGTCTCCCTAACTATGGCTACACCTTC.

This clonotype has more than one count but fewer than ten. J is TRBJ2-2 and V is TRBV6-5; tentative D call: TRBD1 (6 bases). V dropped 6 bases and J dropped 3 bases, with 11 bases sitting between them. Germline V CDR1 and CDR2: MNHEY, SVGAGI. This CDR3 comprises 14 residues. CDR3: CASRRAGDTGELFF. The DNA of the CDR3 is TGTGCCAGCAGGCGCGCAGGGGACACCGGGGAGCTGTTTTTT.

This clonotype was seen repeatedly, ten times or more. The CDR3 protein is CASSQRASGGSTDTQYF. CDR3 DNA sequence: TGCGCCAGCAGCCAACGGGCTAGCGGGGGTAGCACAGATACGCAGTATTTT. The chain joins TRBV4-3 to TRBJ2-3; TRBD2 aligns across 10 bases. The CDR3 contains 17 residues. Germline CDR1 reads LGHNA; CDR2 reads YSLEER. J gave up 0 bases and V 2 bases, and 5 bases lay outside the gene matches.

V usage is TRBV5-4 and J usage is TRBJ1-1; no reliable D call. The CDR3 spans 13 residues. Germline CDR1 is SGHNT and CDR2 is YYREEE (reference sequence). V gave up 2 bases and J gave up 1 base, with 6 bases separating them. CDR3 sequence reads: CASSFAGNTEAFF. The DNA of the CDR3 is TGTGCCAGCAGCTTTGCAGGGAACACTGAAGCTTTCTTT.

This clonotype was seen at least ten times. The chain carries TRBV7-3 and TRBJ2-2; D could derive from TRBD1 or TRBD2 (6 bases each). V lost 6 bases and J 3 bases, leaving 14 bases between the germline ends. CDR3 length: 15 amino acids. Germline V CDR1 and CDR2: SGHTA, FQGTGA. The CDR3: CASSPTGAYTGELFF. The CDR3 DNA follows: TGTGCCAGCAGTCCCACGGGGGCCTACACCGGGGAGCTGTTTTTT.

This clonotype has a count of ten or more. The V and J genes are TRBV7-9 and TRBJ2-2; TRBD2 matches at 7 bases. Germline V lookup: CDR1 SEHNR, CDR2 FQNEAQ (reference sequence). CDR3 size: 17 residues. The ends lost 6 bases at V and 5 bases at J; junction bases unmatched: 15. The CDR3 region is CASRRDGLVEETGELFF. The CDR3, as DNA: TGTGCCAGCAGACGAGACGGACTAGTAGAGGAAACCGGGGAGCTGTTTTTT. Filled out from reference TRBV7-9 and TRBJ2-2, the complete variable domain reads DTGVSQNPRHKITKRGQNVTFRCDPISEHNRLYWYRQTLGQGPEFLTYFQNEAQLEKSRLLSDRFSAERPKGSFSTLEIQRTEQGDSAMYLCASRRDGLVEETGELFFGEGSRLTVL.

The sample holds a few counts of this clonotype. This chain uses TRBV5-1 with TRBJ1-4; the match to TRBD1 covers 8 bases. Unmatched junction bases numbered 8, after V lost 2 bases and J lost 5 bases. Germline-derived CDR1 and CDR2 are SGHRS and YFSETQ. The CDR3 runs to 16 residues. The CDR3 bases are TGCGCCAGCAGCTTCGGACAGGGACGTAGCAATGAAAAACTGTTTTTT. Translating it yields CASSFGQGRSNEKLFF.

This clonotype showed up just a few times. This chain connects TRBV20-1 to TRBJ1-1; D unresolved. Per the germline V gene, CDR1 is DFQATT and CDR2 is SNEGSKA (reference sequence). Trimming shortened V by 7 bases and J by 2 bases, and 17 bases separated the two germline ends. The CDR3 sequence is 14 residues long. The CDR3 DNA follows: TGCAGTGTCGCCATAGGGAAGGGAAACACTGAAGCTTTCTTT. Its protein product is CSVAIGKGNTEAFF.

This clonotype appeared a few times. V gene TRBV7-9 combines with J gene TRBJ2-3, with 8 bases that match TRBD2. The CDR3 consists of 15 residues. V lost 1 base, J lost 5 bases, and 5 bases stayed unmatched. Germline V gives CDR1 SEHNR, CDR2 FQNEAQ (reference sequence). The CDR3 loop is CASSLDGGAEDTQYF. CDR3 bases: TGTGCCAGCAGCTTAGACGGGGGGGCGGAAGATACGCAGTATTTT.